The 10 T cell receptor beta chains below were found in one sample sequenced in a study of regulatory T cells in long-lasting Graves disease. Time point defined: persistent/refractory GD, antithyroid drugs over 5 years with positive TRAb. The authors made the TCR library using RNA they extracted from PBMCs. To make TCR beta libraries, researchers used iRepertoire HTBI primers and Arm-PCR of CDR3 regions. One entry per CDR3 protein results from TCRdb running MiXCR on the multiplex PCR reads. The sample carries roughly 500,000 distinct CDR3 sequences, roughly 20% recorded once. The sample was peripheral blood mononuclear cells (PBMCs), taken when the disease was refractory, from a patient treated with antithyroid drugs. The source of these receptors is a female donor with Graves disease.

This clonotype appeared many times. V is TRBV6-5 and J is TRBJ2-7; 10 bases are a match to TRBD2. This CDR3 contains 15 residues. Germline-derived CDR1 and CDR2 are MNHEY and SVGAGI. V gave up 2 bases and J gave up 3 bases; unmatched junction bases: 4. CDR3 region: CASSYPASGSYEQYF. CDR3 coding DNA: TGTGCCAGCAGTTACCCGGCTAGCGGGAGCTACGAGCAGTACTTC.

For this clonotype: A much larger clone lies one base from this, so it may be a read error. The chain carries TRBV7-9 and TRBJ2-5, with a weak D call TRBD2 (6 bases). Germline CDR1 SEHNR, CDR2 FQNEAQ (reference sequence). CDR3 length: 14 residues. The CDR3, as DNA: TGTGCCAGCAGCCAAACCGGGAGCAAAGAGACCCAGCACTTC. Translating it yields CASSQTGSKETQHF. Complete variable domain (other parts from reference TRBV7-9 and TRBJ2-5): DTGVSQNPRHKITKRGQNVTFRCDPISEHNRLYWYRQTLGQGPEFLTYFQNEAQLEKSRLLSDRFSAERPKGSFSTLEIQRTEQGDSAMYLCASSQTGSKETQHFGPGTRLLVL.

As DNA, the CDR3 is TGTGCCAGCAGTGGGGCTAGCGGGAGTCTACAGAACACCGGGGAGCTGTTTTTT. Protein: CASSGASGSLQNTGELFF. V is TRBV28 and J is TRBJ2-2, with 10 positions matching TRBD2. J lost 1 base, V lost 5 bases, and 10 bases had no gene match. The CDR3 covers 18 residues. Germline V gives CDR1 MDHEN, CDR2 SYDVKM.

This clonotype was observed many times. The rearrangement joins TRBV7-8 to TRBJ1-5; D is perhaps TRBD1 (5 bases). CDR1 SGHVS and CDR2 FQNEAQ come from the germline V gene. V lost 1 base, J lost 3 bases, and 10 bases lay in between. The CDR3 loop spans 15 amino acids. The CDR3 region is CASSLGRAPNQPQHF. The CDR3 DNA follows: TGTGCCAGCAGCTTAGGCAGGGCCCCCAATCAGCCCCAGCATTTT. Supplemented by reference TRBV7-8 and TRBJ1-5, the full variable domain reads GAGVSQSPRYKVAKRGQDVALRCDPISGHVSLFWYQQALGQGPEFLTYFQNEAQLDKSGLPSDRFFAERPEGSVSTLKIQRTQQEDSAVYLCASSLGRAPNQPQHFGDGTRLSIL.

This clonotype was counted between two and nine times. The chain couples TRBV7-9 to TRBJ1-1, with 8 positions matching TRBD1. The trim removed 5 bases at V and 4 bases at J, leaving 12 bases unmatched. Germline CDR1 reads SEHNR; CDR2 reads FQNEAQ (reference sequence). This CDR3 has 16 residues. CDR3 in DNA: TGTGCCAGCAGCCCAGTCGTGACAGGGGATCTCACTGAAGCTTTCTTT. It translates to CASSPVVTGDLTEAFF.

For this clonotype: This may be a read error: a much more frequent sequence differs by one nucleotide. The conserved closing phenylalanine or tryptophan is absent in this CDR3, likely reflecting a read error. The chain has TRBV12-3 or TRBV12-4 and TRBJ1-1; a possible D gene is TRBD1 (5 bases). The V end was cut by 5 bases, the J end by 3 bases, with 22 bases between. The CDR3 loop spans 17 amino acids. The chain's CDR3 is CASSQVASWGGHTEAFL. DNA of the CDR3: TGTGCCAGCAGTCAAGTAGCCAGCTGGGGGGGACACACTGAAGCTTTCCTT.

This chain links TRBV7-9 with TRBJ1-2, with D possibly matching TRBD1 (6 bases). Between the trimmed V and J ends, which lost 7 bases and 7 bases, there was a span of 19 bases. This CDR3 spans 14 amino acids. Germline CDR1 is SEHNR and CDR2 is FQNEAQ (reference sequence). For the CDR3, the DNA is TGTGCCAGCAATCTCCTATGGGGGGCAGGTGGCTACACCTTC. Translating gives CASNLLWGAGGYTF.

This clonotype was observed at least ten times. J is TRBJ1-5 and V is TRBV28; 8 bases align to TRBD1. Looked up from germline, CDR1 is MDHEN and CDR2 is SYDVKM. V lost 3 bases and J lost 5; bases outside the gene matches: 9. The CDR3 runs 16 residues. The CDR3 DNA follows: TGTGCCAGCAGTTTCCGAGACAGGGGCCACTATCAGCCCCAGCATTTT. It is translated as CASSFRDRGHYQPQHF.

This rearrangement joins TRBV29-1 to TRBJ1-1; D perhaps matches TRBD1 (5 bases). The V end was cut by 4 bases, the J end by 1 base, with 13 bases between. Germline V lookup: CDR1 SQVTM, CDR2 ANQGSEA. The CDR3 sequence is 14 residues long. CDR3 loop: CSVGRAQGNTEAFF. In nucleotides, the CDR3 is TGCAGCGTTGGGAGGGCGCAGGGGAACACTGAAGCTTTCTTT. Based on the CDR3 plus reference TRBV29-1 and TRBJ1-1, the full variable domain is SAVISQKPSRDICQRGTSLTIQCQVDSQVTMMFWYRQQPGQSLTLIATANQGSEATYESGFVIDKFPISRPNLTFSTLTVSNMSPEDSSIYLCSVGRAQGNTEAFFGQGTRLTVV.

This clonotype was picked up a small number of times. The chain combines TRBV28 with TRBJ2-2; tentative D call: TRBD1 (6 bases). There are 17 residues in the CDR3. Germline CDR1 MDHEN, CDR2 SYDVKM. Trimming took off 4 bases at V and 0 bases at J, with 15 bases between the two ends. CDR3 sequence: CASSSPRGSANTGELFF. CDR3 nucleotides: TGTGCCAGCAGTTCCCCCAGGGGTTCGGCGAACACCGGGGAGCTGTTTTTT.